This TCR beta chain was identified during a study of molecular identifiers for immune sequencing clone quantification. The wider study: Split five ways in replicates, RNA from roughly 20,000 or 100,000 naive CD8 cells had four portions sequenced. Broader study findings: Barcode sharing among identical TCR molecules could make large clones appear smaller. Jurkat TCR RNA spiked in from one cell could reportedly be detected among about 1.1 million naive cells.

The CD8+CD4-CCR7+CD45RA+ phenotype defined the sorted naive CD8 T cells. TCRdb reprocessed the PCR reads with MiXCR, giving one entry per CDR3 protein. The data hold about 640,000 distinct CDR3 sequences, with just under 20% observed a single time. Germline CDR1 and CDR2: SGHTA and FQGNSA. The CDR3 is 15 residues long. Trimming removed 5 bases at V and 8 bases at J, with 19 bases between. This clonotype was detected many times. Its antigen is not identified. The source is a human donor in good health. Some libraries in this study had Jurkat cell RNA spiked in. V and J are TRBV7-2 and TRBJ2-1, with unresolved D. What was sequenced was naive CD8+ T cells from blood, with Jurkat cell RNA spiked in. Subset reported: FACS-sorted CD8+CD4-CCR7+CD45RA+ naive T cells. CDR3 sequence (DNA): TGTGCCAGCAGCCTAGTGGTAGTCGCTGGGTATGAGCAGTTCTTC. Encoded protein: CASSLVVVAGYEQFF.